This entry lists 29 T cell receptor beta chains sequenced from one sample in a study of human T cells and chemical hapten exposure. Before extraction, the whole blood was not fractionated, and total RNA was taken from it. TCRdb re-derived calls from the 5' RACE reads in MiXCR, one entry per CDR3 protein. Of about 140,000 distinct CDR3 sequences in the sample, roughly 4.1% were seen once. The receptors stem from a female donor in good health.

This clonotype was seen repeatedly, ten times or more. The chain is built from TRBV7-2 and TRBJ1-5, with D possibly TRBD1 on 5 matching bases. The germline V gene has CDR1 SGHTA and CDR2 FQGNSA. This CDR3 has 15 residues. The germline V and J ends were trimmed by 1 base and 9 bases, with 16 bases remaining between them. CDR3 region: CASSLDRRPGSPQHF. DNA for the CDR3: TGTGCCAGCAGCTTAGACAGACGGCCAGGGTCGCCCCAGCATTTT.

This clonotype was observed many times. V and J are TRBV30 and TRBJ1-2, with 7 bases aligning to TRBD1. The CDR3 loop spans 14 amino acids. J gave up 7 bases and V 4 bases, and 12 bases lay outside the gene matches. Germline V gives CDR1 GTSNPN, CDR2 SVGIG (reference sequence). CDR3 in amino acids: CAWTFNRGLGGYTF. CDR3 DNA sequence: TGTGCCTGGACCTTTAACAGGGGATTGGGTGGCTACACCTTC.

The CDR3 sequence is CSASKTGEGTQYF. CDR3 DNA sequence: TGCAGTGCTTCGAAGACAGGGGAAGGGACCCAGTACTTC. The V call is TRBV20-1, the J call TRBJ2-5; 8 nucleotides match TRBD1. Trimming removed 5 bases from V and 7 bases from J; junction bases left unmatched: 9. The CDR3 totals 13 residues. Germline V gene data show CDR1 as DFQATT and CDR2 as SNEGSKA (reference sequence).

The table lists this clonotype with many counts. This chain links TRBV11-2 with TRBJ2-2; 9 bases are a match to TRBD1. This CDR3 contains 15 residues. J gave up 3 bases and V 5 bases, and 4 bases lay outside the gene matches. The germline gives CDR1 SGHAT, CDR2 FQNNGV. The CDR3 nucleotides are TGTGCCAGCAGCCGGACAGGGGTTGACACCGGGGAGCTGTTTTTT. Protein product: CASSRTGVDTGELFF.

This clonotype appeared a few times. The chain joins TRBV5-1 to TRBJ1-4; tentative D call: TRBD1 (5 bases). Germline V gene sequence: CDR1 SGHRS, CDR2 YFSETQ. The CDR3 is made up of 15 amino acids. The germline V and J ends were trimmed by 1 base and 3 bases, with 10 bases remaining between them. This CDR3 reads CASSLKAGPNEKLFF. CDR3 coding DNA: TGCGCCAGCAGCTTGAAGGCAGGGCCTAATGAAAAACTGTTTTTT.

This clonotype was seen at least ten times. The V call is TRBV4-2, the J call TRBJ2-3; TRBD2 matches at 15 bases. CDR1 is LGHNA, CDR2 YNFKEQ, per germline. The V and J ends lost 2 bases and 1 base, in that order; junction bases with no gene match: 1. This CDR3 has 17 amino acids. The DNA for the CDR3 is TGTGCCAGCAGCCAACGGACTAGCGGGGGGGGCACAGATACGCAGTATTTT. Its translation is CASSQRTSGGGTDTQYF.

The rearrangement joins TRBV7-2 to TRBJ2-7; 7 bases are a match to TRBD1. The trim removed 3 bases at V and 0 bases at J, leaving 8 bases unmatched. CDR3 size: 16 residues. The germline gives CDR1 SGHTA, CDR2 FQGNSA. This chain's CDR3 is CASSFLPGQTSYEQYF. CDR3 DNA sequence: TGTGCCAGCAGCTTCCTCCCGGGACAGACCTCCTACGAGCAGTACTTC.

About this clonotype: With a much larger clone just one base away, this may be a read error. The chain combines TRBV20-1 with TRBJ1-6, with D unresolved. Per the germline V gene, CDR1 is DFQATT and CDR2 is SNEGSKA (reference sequence). This CDR3 region has 15 residues. The CDR3 DNA follows: TGCAGTGCTAGAGATTGGCAGGACTATAATGCACCCCTCCACTTT. Encoded protein: CSARDWQDYNAPLHF.

The gene calls are TRBV12-3 or TRBV12-4 and TRBJ1-6; D perhaps matches TRBD1 (5 bases). V was clipped by 1 base and J by 10 bases, with 8 bases between them. CDR3 length: 13 residues. The DNA for the CDR3 is TGTGCCAGCAGTTTAGTCTGGGGGTCACCCCTCCACTTT. Residues: CASSLVWGSPLHF.

The rearrangement joins TRBV29-1 to TRBJ1-2; D gene uncertain. The CDR3 covers 14 residues. Germline V gene data show CDR1 as SQVTM and CDR2 as ANQGSEA. The V gene lost 3 bases and the J gene lost 6 bases, with 17 bases spanning the gap. The CDR3 loop reads CSVDGWADSDGYTF. CDR3 DNA: TGCAGCGTTGATGGTTGGGCAGATTCCGATGGCTACACCTTC. The entire variable domain, with the rest obtained from reference TRBV29-1 and TRBJ1-2, is as follows: SAVISQKPSRDICQRGTSLTIQCQVDSQVTMMFWYRQQPGQSLTLIATANQGSEATYESGFVIDKFPISRPNLTFSTLTVSNMSPEDSSIYLCSVDGWADSDGYTFGSGTRLTVV.

This clonotype was seen ten or more times. V and J are TRBV5-1 and TRBJ2-5, with D maybe TRBD1 (5 bases). The V and J ends lost 4 bases and 0 bases respectively, with 10 bases between them. CDR3 length: 14 amino acids. Germline loops: CDR1 SGHRS, CDR2 YFSETQ. DNA for the CDR3: TGCGCCAGCAGCGTACAGGACAACCAAGAGACCCAGTACTTC. Its translation is CASSVQDNQETQYF.

This clonotype has a count of ten or more. The chain joins TRBV7-8 to TRBJ2-3; 7 bases align to TRBD2. With V trimmed by 5 bases and J by 0 bases, 5 bases remained unmatched. This CDR3 comprises 15 residues. Germline-derived CDR1 and CDR2 are SGHVS and FQNEAQ. The CDR3 protein is CASSRDYSSTDTQYF. CDR3 DNA sequence: TGTGCCAGCAGCCGGGACTATTCTAGCACAGATACGCAGTATTTT. Full variable domain (remainder filled in from reference TRBV7-8 and TRBJ2-3): GAGVSQSPRYKVAKRGQDVALRCDPISGHVSLFWYQQALGQGPEFLTYFQNEAQLDKSGLPSDRFFAERPEGSVSTLKIQRTQQEDSAVYLCASSRDYSSTDTQYFGPGTRLTVL.

J is TRBJ1-6 and V is TRBV12-3 or TRBV12-4; 8 bases align to TRBD1. V lost 4 bases, J lost 7 bases, and 6 bases stayed unmatched. This CDR3 contains 15 residues. In DNA form, the CDR3 reads TGTGCCAGCAGTTCACACGGGACAGGAAATTCACCCCTCCACTTT. Translating it yields CASSSHGTGNSPLHF.

This clonotype has at least ten counts. This rearrangement joins TRBV9 to TRBJ1-2; D uncertain. V lost 0 bases, J lost 4 bases, and 13 bases lay in between. CDR1 SGDLS and CDR2 YYNGEE come from the germline V gene. This CDR3 has 15 residues. The CDR3 loop is CASSVGTDETYGYTF. CDR3 coding DNA: TGTGCCAGCAGCGTAGGGACGGATGAGACCTATGGCTACACCTTC. Using reference TRBV9 and TRBJ1-2 for the parts outside the CDR3, the full variable domain is DSGVTQTPKHLITATGQRVTLRCSPRSGDLSVYWYQQSLDQGLQFLIQYYNGEERAKGNILERFSAQQFPDLHSELNLSSLELGDSALYFCASSVGTDETYGYTFGSGTRLTVV.

The sample holds many counts of this clonotype. The V call is TRBV12-3 or TRBV12-4, the J call TRBJ1-1, with D possibly TRBD1 on 5 matching bases. This CDR3 has 14 amino acids. Trimming took off 4 bases at V and 3 bases at J, with 12 bases between the two ends. The CDR3 reads CASSYSEGDTEAFF. The CDR3, as DNA: TGTGCCAGCAGTTATAGCGAAGGGGACACTGAAGCTTTCTTT.

Many counts were recorded for this clonotype. This rearrangement joins TRBV7-9 to TRBJ1-2; D is undetermined. The CDR3 contains 15 residues. Trimming left V 1 base short and J 4 bases short, with 13 bases between. Germline CDR1 and CDR2: SEHNR and FQNEAQ (reference sequence). The CDR3, as DNA: TGTGCCAGCAGCTTAGGGGTTTCCTCGAGCTATGGCTACACCTTC. Translation gives CASSLGVSSSYGYTF. Using reference TRBV7-9 and TRBJ1-2 for the parts outside the CDR3, the full variable domain is DTGVSQNPRHKITKRGQNVTFRCDPISEHNRLYWYRQTLGQGPEFLTYFQNEAQLEKSRLLSDRFSAERPKGSFSTLEIQRTEQGDSAMYLCASSLGVSSSYGYTFGSGTRLTVV.

This clonotype was seen ten or more times. An end of the junction differs from the germline gene, which may be a read error. The rearrangement uses TRBV7-9 and TRBJ2-7; TRBD1 matches 10 bases. The CDR3 has 13 amino acids. The V gene's germline CDR1 is SEHNR and CDR2 FQNEAQ (reference sequence). Here the CDR3 reads CASSPTGTGARSF. The CDR3 DNA reads TGTGCCAGCAGCCCCACCGGGACAGGGGCCCGTTCCTTC.

At least ten counts were recorded for this clonotype. The chain links TRBV7-2 to TRBJ1-2, with a tentative D call TRBD1 (6 bases). Germline V gene sequence: CDR1 SGHTA, CDR2 FQGNSA. Trimming shortened V by 2 bases and J by 6 bases, and 7 bases separated the two germline ends. The CDR3 sequence is 12 residues long. The CDR3 region has the DNA TGTGCCAGCAGCTTAAGGGGGGATGGCTACACCTTC. Encoded protein: CASSLRGDGYTF.

This clonotype was seen many times. V gene TRBV5-6 combines with J gene TRBJ1-2; TRBD1 is a possible D gene (6 bases). The V and J ends lost 3 bases and 7 bases respectively, with 22 bases between them. Per germline, CDR1 SGHDT and CDR2 YYEEEE. The CDR3 has 16 residues. The CDR3 nucleotides are TGTGCCAGCAGCTCACACCTATCCGGACAGCTCGTTGGCTACACCTTC. It codes for CASSSHLSGQLVGYTF.

Ten or more counts support this clonotype. The chain carries TRBV12-3 or TRBV12-4 and TRBJ1-3, with a possible D match to TRBD1 (5 bases). V was cut by 5 bases and J by 4 bases, with 15 bases left in between. The CDR3 consists of 15 residues. The CDR3 reads CASSIDGGYGNTIYF. The CDR3 DNA sequence: TGTGCCAGCAGTATTGATGGGGGATACGGAAACACCATATATTTT.

This clonotype was detected ten times or more. The chain recombines TRBV5-1 with TRBJ2-5; 8 positions agree with TRBD1. Losses at the gene ends were 4 bases for V and 1 base for J; bases not matched to a gene: 9. CDR1 is SGHRS, CDR2 YFSETQ, per germline. CDR3 length: 16 residues. The CDR3 loop is CASSRDRGDGQETQYF. In nucleotides, the CDR3 is TGCGCCAGCAGCCGTGACAGGGGCGATGGCCAAGAGACCCAGTACTTC.

Note on this clonotype: This may come from a read error, since a much larger clone is one base off. Likely a read error: the CDR3 ends without its conserved phenylalanine or tryptophan. The CDR3 DNA reads as TGTGCCAGCAGCTTACCAGCTAGTCGAGAGACCCAGTACTTA. This codes for CASSLPASRETQYL. This chain links TRBV11-1 with TRBJ2-5; D not resolved. The V gene's germline CDR1 is SGHAT and CDR2 FQDESV (reference sequence). V lost 2 bases to trimming and J lost 4 bases, with 11 bases between them. The CDR3 length is 14 residues.

This clonotype was observed at least ten times. The chain recombines TRBV3-1 with TRBJ2-2, with TRBD2 identical over 8 bases. The V gene's germline CDR1 is LGHDT and CDR2 YNNKEL (reference sequence). The CDR3 consists of 17 residues. Trimming cost V 0 bases and J 6 bases; bases outside gene matches: 9. DNA of the CDR3: TGTGCCAGCAGCCAAGATGGGACTAGTCGGGAAGCCGGGGAGCTGTTTTTT. Translation gives CASSQDGTSREAGELFF.

This clonotype was counted many times. The genes are TRBV20-1 and TRBJ2-1, with 7 positions matching TRBD2. The CDR3 totals 14 residues. Germline V gene lookup returns CDR1 DFQATT and CDR2 SNEGSKA (reference sequence). J gave up 3 bases and V 3 bases, and 5 bases lay outside the gene matches. The CDR3 reads CSARGRGFYNEQFF. As DNA, the CDR3 is TGCAGTGCTAGGGGGCGGGGGTTCTACAATGAGCAGTTCTTC.

This clonotype was detected many times. The CDR3 DNA reads as TGTGCCAGCAGACGGAACAGAGAAGCTTTCTTT. Residues: CASRRNREAFF. The chain recombines TRBV7-9 with TRBJ1-1; D uncertain. There are 11 residues in the CDR3. Germline CDR1 SEHNR, CDR2 FQNEAQ (reference sequence). V was trimmed by 6 bases and J by 8 bases, leaving 10 bases between them.

This clonotype was observed a few times. The chain is built from TRBV27 and TRBJ2-7; 7 nucleotides agree with TRBD1. CDR1 and CDR2 from the germline V gene are MNHEY and SMNVEV (reference sequence). J gave up 6 bases and V 2 bases, and 7 bases lay outside the gene matches. The CDR3 consists of 14 residues. CDR3 DNA: TGTGCCAGCAGTTTAAGGCGACAGGGTTTCGAGCAGTACTTC. Encoded protein: CASSLRRQGFEQYF.

At least ten counts were recorded for this clonotype. J is TRBJ2-3 and V is TRBV6-6; D is unclear. CDR3 length: 11 residues. V lost 6 bases, J lost 5 bases, and 6 bases lay in between. Per the germline V gene, CDR1 is MNHNY and CDR2 is SVGAGI (reference sequence). CDR3 DNA sequence: TGTGCCAGCAGAATCGTAGATACGCAGTATTTT. Protein sequence: CASRIVDTQYF.

This clonotype was seen ten or more times. The CDR3 spells CASSPPGTRDMGRTPLNYGYTF. The CDR3 DNA follows: TGTGCCAGCAGCCCACCTGGTACAAGAGACATGGGACGGACTCCTCTTAACTATGGCTACACCTTC. The V and J genes are TRBV7-9 and TRBJ1-2; D is perhaps TRBD1 (5 bases). V dropped 5 bases and J dropped 1 base, with 35 bases sitting between them. Germline V gene lookup returns CDR1 SEHNR and CDR2 FQNEAQ (reference sequence). The CDR3 is 22 residues long. Full variable domain (rest looked up from reference TRBV7-9 and TRBJ1-2): DTGVSQNPRHKITKRGQNVTFRCDPISEHNRLYWYRQTLGQGPEFLTYFQNEAQLEKSRLLSDRFSAERPKGSFSTLEIQRTEQGDSAMYLCASSPPGTRDMGRTPLNYGYTFGSGTRLTVV.

This clonotype occurred many times. The rearrangement joins TRBV15 to TRBJ2-1; the match to TRBD1 covers 10 bases. The germline gives CDR1 LNHNV, CDR2 YYDKDF (reference sequence). The ends lost 1 base at V and 7 bases at J; junction bases unmatched: 10. The CDR3 extends over 17 amino acids. The DNA for the CDR3 is TGTGCCACCAGCAGAGGACCCGGGACAGGGGCGAGGAATGAGCAGTTCTTC. This codes for CATSRGPGTGARNEQFF.